This is a list of T cell receptor beta chains from one sample in a study of blood T cells in healthy people across ages. TCRdb redid the calling of the 5' RACE reads with MiXCR, one entry per CDR3 protein. The table shows over 1,500,000 distinct CDR3 sequences, with 49% occurring only once. Sequencing was done on a sample of blood. The receptor set was obtained from a middle-aged woman in good health. Each CDR3 is given with its conserved first and last residue. Each record gives: D gene, J gene, clone size, V gene, CDR3 protein, CDR3 DNA. The D gene is left open where the match is weak. A clone size is listed for some rows: how often the clone was seen (once, few, many), or a class if it is expanded.

NA	TRBJ2-7	once	TRBV7-2	CASSLRHITSYEQYF	TGTGCCAGCAGCCTACGACACATTACCTCCTACGAGCAGTACTTC
NA	TRBJ2-6	NA	TRBV7-9	CASSPRQANRSGANVLTF	TGTGCCAGCAGCCCAAGACAGGCAAACCGCTCAGGGGCCAACGTCCTGACTTTC
TRBD1	TRBJ1-3	few	TRBV29-1	CSARDRGNTIYF	TGCAGCGCCCGGGACAGAGGAAACACCATATATTTT
TRBD2	TRBJ2-6	few	TRBV2	CASAQASGGLSGANVLTF	TGTGCCAGCGCGCAGGCTAGCGGGGGACTCTCTGGGGCCAACGTCCTGACTTTC
NA	TRBJ1-1	NA	TRBV13	CASSHLGQGISNTEAFF	TGTGCCAGCAGCCACTTGGGCCAGGGGATATCGAACACTGAAGCTTTCTTT
TRBD1	TRBJ1-3	NA	TRBV5-1	CASSQDRVLPGNTIYF	TGCGCCAGCAGCCAAGACAGGGTACTCCCTGGAAACACCATATATTTT
TRBD1	TRBJ2-1	NA	TRBV6-1	CASRPGQGSYNEQFF	TGTGCCAGCAGACCGGGACAGGGGTCCTACAATGAGCAGTTCTTC
NA	TRBJ2-1	few	TRBV5-1	CASSSSRDPNGHRNNEQFF	TGCGCCAGCAGCTCGTCCCGGGACCCCAACGGACACCGGAACAATGAGCAGTTCTTC
NA	TRBJ2-5	NA	TRBV27	CASSLYGGETQYF	TGTGCCAGCAGTTTATACGGTGGAGAGACCCAGTACTTC
NA	TRBJ2-7	NA	TRBV12-3/TRBV12-4	CASSQGSAGNEQYF	TGTGCCAGCAGTCAAGGGTCTGCGGGCAATGAGCAGTACTTC
NA	TRBJ2-7	NA	TRBV27	CASSLTGYPSYEQYF	TGTGCCAGCAGTCTAACAGGGTACCCCTCCTACGAGCAGTACTTC
TRBD1	TRBJ2-3	NA	TRBV2	CASRPGTGETDTQYF	TGTGCCAGCCGACCCGGGACAGGGGAGACAGATACGCAGTATTTT
NA	TRBJ2-6	NA	TRBV6-2/TRBV6-3	CASSYAAPHVLTF	TGTGCCAGCAGTTACGCAGCCCCCCACGTCCTGACTTTC
TRBD2	TRBJ2-1	NA	TRBV20-1	CSARDHVAGGQYPYNEQFF	TGCAGTGCTAGAGATCACGTGGCGGGGGGGCAGTATCCCTACAATGAGCAGTTCTTC
NA	TRBJ1-6	NA	TRBV12-5	CASKGDGDPSPLHF	TGTGCTAGTAAGGGGGACGGGGATCCTTCACCCCTCCACTTT
NA	TRBJ2-3	NA	TRBV28	CDISKTRRGSTDTQYF	TGTGATATCTCGAAAACAAGGCGGGGCTCCACAGATACGCAGTATTTT
TRBD1	TRBJ2-7	NA	TRBV5-1	CASSSRDRADEQYF	TGCGCCAGCAGCTCTCGGGACAGGGCCGACGAGCAGTACTTC
NA	TRBJ2-1	few	TRBV5-1	CASRLTVYNEQFF	TGCGCCAGCAGGTTAACAGTTTACAATGAGCAGTTCTTC
NA	TRBJ2-1	few	TRBV20-1	CSTLRVNEQFF	TGCAGTACCCTACGCGTAAATGAGCAGTTCTTC
NA	TRBJ2-5	NA	TRBV7-9	CASSLGQSLQETQYF	TGTGCCAGCAGCTTAGGGCAGTCCCTCCAAGAGACCCAGTACTTC
NA	TRBJ2-1	NA	TRBV7-2	CASSFRRGGSNYNEQFF	TGTGCCAGCAGCTTTAGGAGGGGAGGAAGCAACTACAATGAGCAGTTCTTC
NA	TRBJ1-2	once	TRBV6-5	CASRRQNGPFPAGYTF	TGTGCCAGCAGACGTCAGAACGGACCCTTTCCGGCTGGCTACACCTTC
NA	TRBJ1-1	NA	TRBV20-1	CSARGFGGGLNTEAFF	TGCAGTGCTAGGGGGTTTGGGGGCGGGTTGAACACTGAAGCTTTCTTT
TRBD1	TRBJ2-7	NA	TRBV2	CASGGDRAEQYF	TGTGCCAGCGGGGGGGACAGGGCAGAGCAGTACTTC
TRBD1	TRBJ2-5	NA	TRBV6-2/TRBV6-3	CASNEPDRAQETQYF	TGTGCCAGCAATGAGCCGGACAGGGCACAAGAGACCCAGTACTTC
TRBD2	TRBJ2-5	few	TRBV4-1	CASSLAGGSGWLQETQYF	TGCGCCAGCTCACTAGCGGGGGGGTCCGGGTGGCTTCAAGAGACCCAGTACTTC
TRBD2	TRBJ2-1	NA	TRBV9	CASSPVGGGREQFF	TGTGCCAGCAGCCCCGTTGGGGGGGGACGAGAGCAGTTCTTC
NA	TRBJ2-5	few	TRBV27	CASGTRVLGTQYF	TGTGCCAGCGGTACGAGGGTTCTGGGGACCCAGTACTTC
TRBD2	TRBJ2-7	NA	TRBV6-2/TRBV6-3	CASSYSSGREYDYEQYF	TGTGCCAGCAGTTATTCGTCCGGGCGGGAGTATGACTACGAGCAGTACTTC
NA	TRBJ2-7	NA	TRBV16	CASSPQGRDYEQYF	TGTGCCAGCAGCCCACAGGGGAGGGACTACGAGCAGTACTTC
NA	TRBJ1-5	NA	TRBV7-2	CASSLRTQGQPQHF	TGTGCCAGCAGCTTAAGGACACAGGGTCAGCCCCAGCATTTT
TRBD1	TRBJ2-3	NA	TRBV6-2/TRBV6-3	CASSTPDRVISTDTQYF	TGTGCCAGCAGTACGCCCGACAGGGTGATTTCCACAGATACGCAGTATTTT
TRBD2	TRBJ2-1	NA	TRBV20-1	CSASPAGTRPNEQFF	TGCAGTGCTAGCCCCGCCGGGACTAGACCCAATGAGCAGTTCTTC
TRBD1	TRBJ1-2	few	TRBV15	CATSRETGAYGYTF	TGTGCCACCAGCAGGGAAACAGGGGCCTATGGCTACACCTTC
NA	TRBJ2-5	NA	TRBV7-4	CASSPRVGRVQETQYF	TGTGCCAGCAGCCCAAGAGTGGGGCGGGTTCAAGAGACCCAGTACTTC
NA	TRBJ2-5	NA	TRBV5-1	CASSLSTGAQETQYF	TGCGCCAGCAGCTTGTCAACGGGGGCCCAAGAGACCCAGTACTTC
NA	TRBJ2-5	NA	TRBV4-1	CASSPMLGGQETQYF	TGCGCCAGCAGCCCTATGTTGGGGGGCCAAGAGACCCAGTACTTC
TRBD1	TRBJ1-2	NA	TRBV28	CASSLTNRGVGYGYTF	TGTGCCAGCAGTTTAACTAACAGGGGGGTCGGCTATGGCTACACCTTC
NA	TRBJ2-5	NA	TRBV3-1	CASSHPTGRQETQYF	TGTGCCAGCAGCCATCCGACAGGGAGGCAAGAGACCCAGTACTTC
NA	TRBJ2-7	NA	TRBV5-1	CASSLVPDYKQYF	TGCGCCAGCAGCTTGGTTCCGGACTACAAGCAGTACTTC
NA	TRBJ2-5	NA	TRBV28	CASRHGGYGETQYF	TGTGCCAGCAGGCATGGGGGTTATGGTGAGACCCAGTACTTC
NA	TRBJ1-5	NA	TRBV5-1	CASSPGAEAQPQHF	TGCGCCAGCAGCCCTGGGGCGGAGGCTCAGCCCCAGCATTTT
TRBD1	TRBJ1-2	NA	TRBV9	CASSVGGDRVYGYTF	TGTGCCAGCAGCGTAGGGGGAGACAGGGTTTACGGCTACACCTTC
NA	TRBJ2-7	NA	TRBV27	CASRSTESYEQYF	TGTGCCAGCAGGAGCACAGAGTCCTACGAGCAGTACTTC
NA	TRBJ2-3	NA	TRBV28	CASSLFAVSTDTQYF	TGTGCCAGCAGTTTATTCGCCGTGAGCACAGATACGCAGTATTTT
NA	TRBJ2-5	few	TRBV12-3/TRBV12-4	CASSPSRWGETQYF	TGTGCCAGCAGCCCTAGCCGGTGGGGAGAGACCCAGTACTTC
NA	TRBJ2-1	NA	TRBV5-1	CASSLESRANEQFF	TGCGCCAGCAGCTTGGAGTCTCGGGCCAATGAGCAGTTCTTC
NA	TRBJ2-5	once	TRBV6-2/TRBV6-3	CASSYSTWEQQETQYF	TGTGCCAGCAGTTACTCGACCTGGGAACAGCAAGAGACCCAGTACTTC
TRBD2	TRBJ2-5	NA	TRBV20-1	CSASRLAGRETQYF	TGCAGTGCTAGCCGTCTAGCGGGGCGGGAGACCCAGTACTTC
NA	TRBJ2-1	NA	TRBV10-3	CAISEGRYNEQFF	TGTGCCATCAGTGAAGGCAGATACAATGAGCAGTTCTTC
TRBD1	TRBJ1-1	NA	TRBV7-9	CATGGVHTEAFF	TGTGCCACAGGGGGGGTGCACACTGAAGCTTTCTTT
NA	TRBJ2-5	NA	TRBV10-1	CASSESTIQETQYF	TGCGCCAGCAGTGAGTCGACTATCCAAGAGACCCAGTACTTC
NA	TRBJ1-2	NA	TRBV29-1	CSVHGGYGYTF	TGCAGCGTTCATGGGGGCTATGGCTACACCTTC